Listed below are T cell receptor beta chains from one sample, sequenced in a study of T cell responses to AZD1222 COVID-19 vaccine. Using immunoSEQ multiplex PCR, the repertoire was profiled, and TCRdb retains in-frame clones only, with some absent. The data show approximately 96,000 clones, just over 90% seen once. Sequences were derived from peripheral blood, sampled 28 days after the second AZD1222 dose. The receptors derive from an adult who received the AZD1222 COVID-19 vaccine. Each CDR3 is given with its conserved first and last residue. The D gene is left open where the match is weak. Where a row states a size, it is once, few, many or the class of an expanded clone; other rows omit it.

>-|TRBV6-5|TRBJ2-7|TRBD2
TGTGCCAGCAGTTACTATCCGGGAGGCGAGCAGTACTTC
CASSYYPGGEQYF
>-|TRBV12-2|TRBJ1-2|-
TGTGCAAGTCGCCCCCATGGCGGGAGCAGATATGGCTACACCTTC
CASRPHGGSRYGYTF
>-|TRBV11-2|TRBJ1-1|-
TGTGCCAGCAGCCAATCTATAAGCGACACTGAAGCTTTCTTT
CASSQSISDTEAFF
>-|TRBV14|TRBJ2-1|TRBD2
TGTGCCAGCAGCGTTCAACTAGCGGAAAGGCAGTTCTTC
CASSVQLAERQFF
>-|TRBV28|TRBJ1-2|-
TGTGCCAGCCGGGAATTCTATGGCTACACCTTC
CASREFYGYTF
>-|TRBV30|TRBJ1-6|TRBD1
TGTGCCTGGAGTTGGGGGACAGGGGGCTCACCCCTCCACTTT
CAWSWGTGGSPLHF
>-|TRBV5-1|TRBJ2-7|TRBD1
TGCGCCAGCAGCCTAGGGGACAGGGTGTACGAGCAGTACTTC
CASSLGDRVYEQYF
>-|TRBV25-1|TRBJ1-4|-
TGTGCCAGCAACAAGGGGGTATTTCTGGAAAAACTGTTTTTT
CASNKGVFLEKLFF
>-|TRBV5-6|TRBJ1-1|-
TGTGCCAGCAGCTCAGGCTGGACTGAAGCTTTCTTT
CASSSGWTEAFF
>few|TRBV7-9|TRBJ2-7|TRBD1
TGTGCCAGCAGCTCATGGACAGGAAGCAACGAGCAGTACTTC
CASSSWTGSNEQYF
>-|TRBV20-1|TRBJ1-5|-
TGCAGTGCTAGTCTAGGGGGATATCATCAGCCCCAGCATTTT
CSASLGGYHQPQHF
>-|TRBV28|TRBJ1-1|TRBD1
TGTGCCAGCAGTACCACAGGGGCGAGCGCGGACACTGAAGCTTTCTTT
CASSTTGASADTEAFF
>-|TRBV28|TRBJ1-1|-
TGTGCCAGCAGTTTTTATCTGGGGAACACTGAAGCTTTCTTT
CASSFYLGNTEAFF
>-|TRBV14|TRBJ1-2|-
TGTGCCAGCAGCCAGGGGGCCCACTATGGCTACACCTTC
CASSQGAHYGYTF
>-|TRBV15|TRBJ1-2|-
TGTGCCACCAGCAGAGATAACTATGGCTACACCTTC
CATSRDNYGYTF
>-|TRBV4-1|TRBJ1-2|-
TGCGCCAGCAGCCGCCGGGCAATTGCTGGTGGCTACACCTTC
CASSRRAIAGGYTF
>once|TRBV30|TRBJ1-5|-
TGTGCCTGGAGCCGAGGCAATAGCAATCAGCCCCAGCATTTT
CAWSRGNSNQPQHF
>-|TRBV29-1|TRBJ2-1|TRBD2
TGCAGCGTTGGCGCTAGCGGGAGTGCCTCCTACAATGAGCAGTTCTTC
CSVGASGSASYNEQFF
>-|TRBV27|TRBJ1-6|-
TGTGCCAGCAGTTTATCGGCGGCCGCTAATTCACCCCTCCACTTT
CASSLSAAANSPLHF
>-|TRBV18|TRBJ1-1|-
TGTGCCAGCTCACACACGGGGGCGGACACTGAAGCTTTCTTT
CASSHTGADTEAFF
>-|TRBV5-6|TRBJ1-1|TRBD1
TGTGCCAGCAGCCTAGGGACAGGGAGGACTGAAGCTTTCTTT
CASSLGTGRTEAFF
>-|TRBV18|TRBJ1-1|TRBD1
TGTGCCAGCTCAACTGGACAGGCACCGGATGAAGCTTTCTTT
CASSTGQAPDEAFF
>-|TRBV3-1/TRBV3-2|TRBJ1-5|-
TGTGCCAGCAGCCCGGGACAAGGAAAGTCTCGGCCCCAGCATTTT
CASSPGQGKSRPQHF
>-|TRBV30|TRBJ1-5|-
TGTGCCTGGAGTTCGGGGAGCAATCAGCCCCAGCATTTT
CAWSSGSNQPQHF